This T cell receptor beta chain derives from a study of T cells after yellow fever vaccination. General study results and limits: Subsequent booster samples again held most clones from primary vaccination (under 98% CD4, approximately 86% CD8). Researchers cautioned that FACS-sorted repertoires could harbor abundant clonotypes contaminating from the bulk population.

In germline, CDR1 is DFQATT, CDR2 SNEGSKA (reference sequence). V lost 5 bases and J 5 bases, leaving 6 bases between the germline ends. The CDR3 loop spans 10 amino acids. This clonotype was detected a few times. What it recognizes is unknown. As TCR cDNA was made by 5'RACE template switching, a universal primer site and UMIs were added. One entry per CDR3 protein results from TCRdb running MiXCR on the 5' RACE reads. The repertoire holds about 260,000 distinct CDR3 sequences, with approximately 12% as singletons. The receptor's source is a man aged 25-40 years who received the YFV17D yellow fever vaccine. This chain uses TRBV20-1 with TRBJ2-5; no definite D call. Sample: CD4+ T cells sorted from PBMCs, taken 45 days after the yellow fever booster vaccination. The CDR3 DNA is TGCAGTGCTTCGGGTGAGACCCAGTACTTC. It translates to CSASGETQYF.